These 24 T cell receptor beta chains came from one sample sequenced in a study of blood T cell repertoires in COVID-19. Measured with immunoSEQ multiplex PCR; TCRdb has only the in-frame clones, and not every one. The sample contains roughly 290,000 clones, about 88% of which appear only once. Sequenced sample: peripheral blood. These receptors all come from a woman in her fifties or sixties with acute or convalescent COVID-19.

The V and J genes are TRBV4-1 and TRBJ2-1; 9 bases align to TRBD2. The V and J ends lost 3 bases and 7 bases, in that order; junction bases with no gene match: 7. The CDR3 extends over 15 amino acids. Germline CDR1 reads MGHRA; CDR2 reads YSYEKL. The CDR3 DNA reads TGCGCCAGCAGCCATACAGCGGGGGGAGGTAATGAGCAGTTCTTC. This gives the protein CASSHTAGGGNEQFF.

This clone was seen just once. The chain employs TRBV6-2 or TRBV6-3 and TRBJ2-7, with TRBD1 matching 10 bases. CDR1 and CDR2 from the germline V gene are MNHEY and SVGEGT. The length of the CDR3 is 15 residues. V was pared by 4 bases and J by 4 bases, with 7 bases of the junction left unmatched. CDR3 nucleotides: TGTGCCAGCAGTTCGCCGGGGACAGGGGTTTACGAGCAGTACTTC. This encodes CASSSPGTGVYEQYF.

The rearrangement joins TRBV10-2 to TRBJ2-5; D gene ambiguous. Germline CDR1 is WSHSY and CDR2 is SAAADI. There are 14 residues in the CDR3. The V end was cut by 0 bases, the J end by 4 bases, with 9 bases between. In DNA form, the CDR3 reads TGCGCCAGCAGTGAGTCGACTGACTCAGAGACCCAGTACTTC. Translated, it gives CASSESTDSETQYF.

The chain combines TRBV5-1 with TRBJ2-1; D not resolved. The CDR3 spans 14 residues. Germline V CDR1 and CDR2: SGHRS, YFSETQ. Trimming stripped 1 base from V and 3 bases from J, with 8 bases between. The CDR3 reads CASSLYRIYNEQFF. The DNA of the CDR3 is TGCGCCAGCAGCTTGTACAGAATCTACAATGAGCAGTTCTTC.

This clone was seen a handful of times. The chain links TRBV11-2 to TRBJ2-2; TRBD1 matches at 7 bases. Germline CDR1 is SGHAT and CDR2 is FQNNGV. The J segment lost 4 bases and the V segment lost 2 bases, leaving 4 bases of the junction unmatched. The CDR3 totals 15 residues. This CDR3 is CASSLRGQLTGELFF. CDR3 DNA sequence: TGTGCCAGCAGCTTAAGGGGGCAGCTCACCGGGGAGCTGTTTTTT.

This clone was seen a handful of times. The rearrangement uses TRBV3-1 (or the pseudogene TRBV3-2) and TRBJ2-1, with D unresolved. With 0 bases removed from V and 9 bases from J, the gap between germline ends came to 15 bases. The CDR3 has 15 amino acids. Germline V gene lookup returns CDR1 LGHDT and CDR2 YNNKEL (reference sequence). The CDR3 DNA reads TGTGCCAGCAGCCAAGATAATCGGCGGCTGGGTGAGCAGTTCTTC. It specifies CASSQDNRRLGEQFF.

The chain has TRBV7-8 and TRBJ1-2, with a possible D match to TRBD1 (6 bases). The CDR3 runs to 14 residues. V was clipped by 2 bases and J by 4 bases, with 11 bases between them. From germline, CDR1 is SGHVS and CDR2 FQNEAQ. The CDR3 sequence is CASSLLDSLYGYTF. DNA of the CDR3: TGTGCCAGCAGCTTACTGGACAGCCTCTATGGCTACACCTTC.

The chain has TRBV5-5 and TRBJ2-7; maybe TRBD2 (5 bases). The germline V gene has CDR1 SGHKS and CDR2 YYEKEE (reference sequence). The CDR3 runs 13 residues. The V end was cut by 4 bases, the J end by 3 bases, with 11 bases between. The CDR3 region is CASSATLVYEQYF. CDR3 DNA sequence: TGTGCCAGCAGCGCGACACTAGTCTACGAGCAGTACTTC.

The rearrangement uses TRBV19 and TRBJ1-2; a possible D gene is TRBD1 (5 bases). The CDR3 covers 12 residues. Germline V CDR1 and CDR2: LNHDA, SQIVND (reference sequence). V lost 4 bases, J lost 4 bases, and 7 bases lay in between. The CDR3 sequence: CASSTQAYGYTF. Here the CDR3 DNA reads TGTGCCAGTAGTACACAGGCCTATGGCTACACCTTC.

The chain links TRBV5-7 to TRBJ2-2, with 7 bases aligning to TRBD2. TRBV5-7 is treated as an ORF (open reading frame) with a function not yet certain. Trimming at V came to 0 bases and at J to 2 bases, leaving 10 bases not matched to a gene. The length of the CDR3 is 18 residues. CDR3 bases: TGTGCCAGCAGCTTGGCGGCGGGAGAGTGGGGCAACACCGGGGAGCTGTTTTTT. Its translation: CASSLAAGEWGNTGELFF.

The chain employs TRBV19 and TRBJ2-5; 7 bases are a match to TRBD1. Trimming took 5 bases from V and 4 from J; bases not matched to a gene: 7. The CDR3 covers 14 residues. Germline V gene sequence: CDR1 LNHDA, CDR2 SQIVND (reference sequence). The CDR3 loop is CASSPTGTAETQYF. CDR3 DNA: TGTGCCAGTAGTCCCACCGGGACAGCAGAGACCCAGTACTTC.

CDR3 sequence: CSAQGGNGYTF. The DNA for the CDR3 is TGCAGTGCCCAGGGAGGGAATGGCTACACCTTC. The chain couples TRBV20-1 to TRBJ1-2; D might be TRBD1 (5 bases). Germline CDR1 DFQATT, CDR2 SNEGSKA (reference sequence). The V end was cut by 6 bases, the J end by 6 bases, with 11 bases between. The CDR3 sequence is 11 residues long.

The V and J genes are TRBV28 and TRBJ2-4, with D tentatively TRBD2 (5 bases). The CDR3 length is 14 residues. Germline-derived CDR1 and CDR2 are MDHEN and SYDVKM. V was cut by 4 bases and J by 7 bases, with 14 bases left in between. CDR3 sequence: CASSSTARRNIQYF. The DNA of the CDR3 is TGTGCCAGCAGTTCCACGGCCAGGAGGAACATTCAGTACTTC. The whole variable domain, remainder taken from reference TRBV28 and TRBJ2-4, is DVKVTQSSRYLVKRTGEKVFLECVQDMDHENMFWYRQDPGLGLRLIYFSYDVKMKEKGDIPEGYSVSREKKERFSLILESASTNQTSMYLCASSSTARRNIQYFGAGTRLSVL.

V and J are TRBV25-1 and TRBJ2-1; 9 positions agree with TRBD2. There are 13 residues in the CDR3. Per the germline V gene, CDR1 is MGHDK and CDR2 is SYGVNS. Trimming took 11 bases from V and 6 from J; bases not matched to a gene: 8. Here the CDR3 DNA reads TGTGCCCCGCCGGGACTAGCCCCCAATGAGCAGTTCTTC. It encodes CAPPGLAPNEQFF.

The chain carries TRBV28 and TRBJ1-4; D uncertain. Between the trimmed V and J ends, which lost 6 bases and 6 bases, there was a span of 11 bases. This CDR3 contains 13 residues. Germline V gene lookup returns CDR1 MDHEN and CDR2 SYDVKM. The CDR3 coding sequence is TGTGCCAGCAGATCGTCGGTCGATGAAAAACTGTTTTTT. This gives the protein CASRSSVDEKLFF.

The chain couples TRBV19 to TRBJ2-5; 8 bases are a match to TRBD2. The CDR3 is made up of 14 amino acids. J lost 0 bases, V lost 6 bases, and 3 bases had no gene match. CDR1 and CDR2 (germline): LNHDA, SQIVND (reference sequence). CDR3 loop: CASRLAGNQETQYF. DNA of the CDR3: TGTGCCAGTAGGTTAGCGGGGAACCAAGAGACCCAGTACTTC.

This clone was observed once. The CDR3: CASSTGTRRRHEQFF. CDR3 DNA: TGTGCCAGCTCAACCGGGACTAGAAGGCGTCATGAGCAGTTCTTC. This chain links TRBV18 with TRBJ2-1; 8 nucleotides agree with TRBD2. The CDR3 has 15 residues. After removal of 5 bases from V and 8 bases from J, the junction contained 11 bases not matched to a gene. Germline V lookup: CDR1 KGHSH, CDR2 LQKENI.

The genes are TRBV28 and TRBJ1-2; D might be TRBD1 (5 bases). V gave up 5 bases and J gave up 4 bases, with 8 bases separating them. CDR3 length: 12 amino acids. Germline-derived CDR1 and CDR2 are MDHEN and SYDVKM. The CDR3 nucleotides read TGTGCCAGCAGTCGGGGGACCTATGGCTACACCTTC. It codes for CASSRGTYGYTF.

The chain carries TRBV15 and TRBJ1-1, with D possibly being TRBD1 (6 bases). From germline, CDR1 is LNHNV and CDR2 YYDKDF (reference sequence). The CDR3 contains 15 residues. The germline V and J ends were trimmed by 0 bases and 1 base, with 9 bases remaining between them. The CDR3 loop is CATSRDRGRNTEAFF. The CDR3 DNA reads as TGTGCCACCAGCAGAGACAGGGGCAGGAACACTGAAGCTTTCTTT. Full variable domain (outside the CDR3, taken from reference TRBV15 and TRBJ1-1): DAMVIQNPRYQVTQFGKPVTLSCSQTLNHNVMYWYQQKSSQAPKLLFHYYDKDFNNEADTPDNFQSRRPNTSFCFLDIRSPGLGDTAMYLCATSRDRGRNTEAFFGQGTRLTVV.

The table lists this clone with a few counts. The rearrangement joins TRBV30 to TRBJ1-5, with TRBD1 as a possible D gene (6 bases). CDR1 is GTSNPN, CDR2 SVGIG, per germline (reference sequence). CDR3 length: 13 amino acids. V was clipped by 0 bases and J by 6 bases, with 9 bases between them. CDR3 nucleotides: TGTGCCTGGAGTGTGGCAGGGGTTCAGCCCCAGCATTTT. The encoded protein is CAWSVAGVQPQHF.

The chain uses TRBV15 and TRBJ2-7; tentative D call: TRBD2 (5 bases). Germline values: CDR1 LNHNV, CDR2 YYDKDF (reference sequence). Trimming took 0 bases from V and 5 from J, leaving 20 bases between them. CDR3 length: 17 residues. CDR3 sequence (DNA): TGTGCCACCAGCAGAGATAGGTACACACGGCTGGAGGACGAGCAGTACTTC. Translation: CATSRDRYTRLEDEQYF.

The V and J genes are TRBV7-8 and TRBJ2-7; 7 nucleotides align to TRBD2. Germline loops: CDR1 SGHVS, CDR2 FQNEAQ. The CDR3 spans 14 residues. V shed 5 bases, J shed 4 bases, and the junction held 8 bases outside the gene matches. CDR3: CASSPGPGLYEQYF. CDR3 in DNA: TGTGCCAGCAGCCCTGGGCCGGGACTATACGAGCAGTACTTC.

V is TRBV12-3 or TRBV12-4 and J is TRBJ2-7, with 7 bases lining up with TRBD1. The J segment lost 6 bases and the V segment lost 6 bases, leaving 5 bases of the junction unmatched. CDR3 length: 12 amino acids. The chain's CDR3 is CASSRGQSEQYF. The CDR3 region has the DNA TGTGCCAGCAGCCGGGGACAGTCCGAGCAGTACTTC.

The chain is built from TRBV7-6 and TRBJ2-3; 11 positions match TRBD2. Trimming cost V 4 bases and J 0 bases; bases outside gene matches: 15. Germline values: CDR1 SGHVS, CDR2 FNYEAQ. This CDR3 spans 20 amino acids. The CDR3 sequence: CASSWETSGVGVNSTDTQYF. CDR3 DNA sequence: TGTGCCAGCAGCTGGGAGACTAGCGGGGTGGGGGTGAACAGCACAGATACGCAGTATTTT.